This T cell receptor beta chain comes out of a study of Tregs in tolerant kidney transplant recipients (dated by TCRdb to the late 2010s). Background for the entire study: Additional Treg samples were obtained from an approximately three-day mixed lymphocyte reaction with belatacept, with some samples followed by a roughly five-day donor restimulation, before recipient CD4+CD25+CD127- cells were sorted. TCRbeta repertoire sequencing was used in a few healthy controls to compare several ways of expanding Tregs specific for an allogeneic donor. TCRbeta sequencing was used in the study to identify donor-specific regulatory T cells before combined kidney and bone marrow transplantation, and the identified cells were then tracked after transplant. Antibodies distinguished recipient from donor cells when sorting primary belatacept mixed lymphocyte reaction cultures.

Blood from healthy controls was obtained either from healthy volunteers or as purchased buffy coats. Healthy control blood was processed by Ficoll density gradient to PBMCs and cryopreserved; patient PBMCs were collected before and after transplant. With respect to this clone: Which antigen it targets is not known. It has no much larger one-base neighbor in the sample; base qualities were not kept.

Results and caveats for the whole study, not just this receptor: Biological reproducibility was not directly addressed, though technical replication error appeared minimal. The study was constrained by small patient numbers, and validation of the findings is required in larger populations and under other immunosuppression protocols. The most biologically relevant and donor-specific TCRbeta repertoire appeared to be identified by expanding Tregs with activated donor B cells.

For TCRbeta CDR3 sequencing, genomic DNA from the sorted cells was extracted using the QIAGEN DNeasy Blood and Tissue Kit. High-throughput TCRbeta CDR3 sequencing, which included PCR amplification with bias correction and internal controls, was done commercially through immunoSEQ. Processing in the source paper ran as follows. Unique productive TCRbeta sequences were defined by CDR3 nucleotide sequence when primers matched and otherwise by CDR3 amino acid sequence together with Vbeta and Jbeta genes. A sequence was defined as donor-reactive if the sequence was expanded at least 5-fold in CFSE-low cells compared with unstimulated cells and had a frequency of at least 0.01% in CFSE-low cells. Jensen-Shannon divergence, calculated on the top 100 TCRbeta sequences ranked by frequency, was used to quantify repertoire divergence. For any sample with multiple sequencing runs, sorting error was corrected in each run separately before the runs were pooled. TCRdb carries this immuneACCESS record with in-frame sequences only. Its versions omit some clonotypes, under half of them owing to an unresolved V gene in the studies checked, with the rest unexplained. That table supplies the V and J calls and clone size; D and trimming were determined from the DNA. The table for this sample lists more than 30,000 clones; 70% to 85% of them were counted only once. Of the sample, 2% to 2.5% is held by the ten largest clones.

A distance of 15 bases separates the germline ends of V and J, which lose 7 bases and 8 bases respectively. CDR1 and CDR2, looked up from the germline V gene (reference sequence), are MNHNY and SVGAGI. From the cysteine up to the phenylalanine, the CDR3 has a length of 13 residues. Only the CDR3 region is kept as DNA, spanning 39 bases read in frame from base 1. The sample consisted of Tregs from blood cultured with allogeneic cells. The chain links TRBV6-6 with TRBJ1-3; no D gene is confidently identified. This receptor was taken from a human donor in good health. The CDR3 protein sequence reads: CASTTGHGYTIYF. The nucleotide sequence reads as follows: TGTGCCAGCACCACGGGCCACGGATACACCATATATTTT.